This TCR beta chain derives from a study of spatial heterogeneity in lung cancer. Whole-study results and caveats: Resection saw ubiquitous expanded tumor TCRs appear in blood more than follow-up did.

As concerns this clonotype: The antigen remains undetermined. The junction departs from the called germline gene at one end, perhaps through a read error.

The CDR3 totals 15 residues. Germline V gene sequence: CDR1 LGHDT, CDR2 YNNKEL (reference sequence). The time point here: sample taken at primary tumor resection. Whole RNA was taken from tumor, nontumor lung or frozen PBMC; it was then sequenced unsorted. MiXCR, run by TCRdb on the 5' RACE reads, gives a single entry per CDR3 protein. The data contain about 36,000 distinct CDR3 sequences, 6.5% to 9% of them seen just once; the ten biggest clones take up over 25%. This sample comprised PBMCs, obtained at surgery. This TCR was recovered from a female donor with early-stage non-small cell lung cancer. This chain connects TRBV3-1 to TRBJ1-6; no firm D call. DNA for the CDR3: TGTGCCAGCAGCCAAGTTCCTACTGGAAATTCACTCCTCCACTTT. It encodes CASSQVPTGNSLLHF.